Listed below are T cell receptor beta chains from one sample, sequenced in a study of T cell changes during pregnancy in multiple sclerosis. Here immunoSEQ multiplex PCR was the method, and the copy in TCRdb shows in-frame clones only, minus some. The sample lists more than 45,000 clones; almost 95% were seen once. This material consisted of CD4+ T cells from peripheral blood mononuclear cells, taken in the second trimester of pregnancy. The receptor set was obtained from a female donor in good health, enrolled as a control in a pregnancy study. CDR3s include the opening cysteine and the closing phenylalanine or tryptophan. The D gene is left open where the match is weak. Only part of the rows carry a size: once, few, many, or a class if the clone is expanded.

CDR3nt,CDR3aa,abundance,d_gene,v_gene,j_gene
TGTGCCAGCAGCTTAAATATAAATCAGCCCCAGCATTTT,CASSLNINQPQHF,NA,NA,TRBV7-8,TRBJ1-5
TGTGCCAGCAGCTTACCGGGACTAGCGGGAGGGAATGAGCAGTTCTTC,CASSLPGLAGGNEQFF,NA,TRBD2,TRBV7-3,TRBJ2-1
TGTGCCAGCAGCCCTAGATCGGCTTCTGGAAACACCATATATTTT,CASSPRSASGNTIYF,once,NA,TRBV16,TRBJ1-3
TGTGCCAGCAGCTTAGGGCCCGGGGGCACCGGGGAGCTGTTTTTT,CASSLGPGGTGELFF,NA,NA,TRBV7-9,TRBJ2-2
TGTGCCAGCAGCCGAAATAGGGGTGAAAAACTGTTTTTT,CASSRNRGEKLFF,NA,NA,TRBV28,TRBJ1-4
TGTGCCAGCAGGGCCGGACTAGCGGGGGGAACAGATACGCAGTATTTT,CASRAGLAGGTDTQYF,NA,TRBD2,TRBV2,TRBJ2-3
TGTGCCAGCTCACGCGGGGGTACAGGGAACACTGAAGCTTTCTTT,CASSRGGTGNTEAFF,once,NA,TRBV18,TRBJ1-1
TGTGCCAGCAGCGTAGGGGACATAAAGTACGAGCAGTACTTC,CASSVGDIKYEQYF,NA,NA,TRBV5-4,TRBJ2-7
TGTGCCAGCTCGTATGGACAGGGCGGGGAAAAACTGTTTTTT,CASSYGQGGEKLFF,NA,TRBD1,TRBV18,TRBJ1-4
TGTGCCAGCAGCGGCGGGACAGGGGTACGTGAAGACACAGATACGCAGTATTTT,CASSGGTGVREDTDTQYF,NA,TRBD1,TRBV11-3,TRBJ2-3
TGTGCCTACCAACAGGGTGGACAGCCCCAGCATTTT,CAYQQGGQPQHF,NA,NA,TRBV30,TRBJ1-5
TGTGCCAGCAGTTCCCGGACAGGGGCCTGGATCGGGAATAATTCACCCCTCCACTTT,CASSSRTGAWIGNNSPLHF,NA,TRBD1,TRBV28,TRBJ1-6
TGCAGTGTACACGGGGACTGGACCCAGTACTTC,CSVHGDWTQYF,NA,NA,TRBV20-1,TRBJ2-5
TGTGCCAGCAGCCCAGAAGATTATAATTCACCCCTCCACTTT,CASSPEDYNSPLHF,NA,NA,TRBV5-6,TRBJ1-6
TGTGCCAGCAGTTATAAACGAGTGCGGGACTACGCCCACACAGATACGCAGTATTTT,CASSYKRVRDYAHTDTQYF,NA,TRBD2,TRBV6-9,TRBJ2-3
TGTGCCAGCAGTTTCAGGGGGAGTCTAGGCGCGCAGTATTTT,CASSFRGSLGAQYF,NA,TRBD1,TRBV28,TRBJ2-3
TGTGCCAGTGCCCGGGGGGGGCAAGAGACCCAGTACTTC,CASARGGQETQYF,NA,TRBD2,TRBV19,TRBJ2-5
TGTGCCAGCACCGGGCAGGGGGTAAAGGGGGAGCAGTTCTTC,CASTGQGVKGEQFF,NA,TRBD1,TRBV2,TRBJ2-1
TGTGCCAGCAGTTACCGGACAGGGGCCTATAATTCACCCCTCCACTTT,CASSYRTGAYNSPLHF,NA,TRBD1,TRBV6-5,TRBJ1-6
TGTGCCAGTAGCACACGTACTAGAGGCTCCTATAATTCACCCCTCCACTTT,CASSTRTRGSYNSPLHF,NA,NA,TRBV19,TRBJ1-6
TGTGCCAGCAGCTTAAAGGGGGCGGGCGCGCAGTACTTC,CASSLKGAGAQYF,NA,TRBD1,TRBV11-1,TRBJ2-7
TGCGCCAGCAGCTTGGATCCAGGGGGTAGTGGCTACACCTTC,CASSLDPGGSGYTF,NA,TRBD1,TRBV5-1,TRBJ1-2
TGTGCCAGCAGCTCCACTAGCGGACTCTCCTACGAGCAGTACTTC,CASSSTSGLSYEQYF,NA,TRBD2,TRBV7-9,TRBJ2-7
TGTGCCAGCAGTTTATCGCTGAGACAGGCTAATCAGCCCCAGCATTTT,CASSLSLRQANQPQHF,NA,NA,TRBV28,TRBJ1-5
TGTGCCAGCAGCCCCAGACTAGCGGGAGGGCCTGCCTATGAGCAGTACTTC,CASSPRLAGGPAYEQYF,NA,TRBD2,TRBV9,TRBJ2-7
TGTGCCAGCAGTTTACCGGACTTTTTTGAGCAGTTCTTC,CASSLPDFFEQFF,NA,NA,TRBV27,TRBJ2-1
TGTGCCAGCAGCCAAGTCAGCGCTTCCTACGAGCAGTACTTC,CASSQVSASYEQYF,once,NA,TRBV5-5,TRBJ2-7
TGTGCCAGCAGCCTACAGGGAGGGGTCAACACTGAAGCTTTCTTT,CASSLQGGVNTEAFF,NA,NA,TRBV27,TRBJ1-1
TGCGCCAGCAGCTTTGGAGAGAACACTGAAGCTTTCTTT,CASSFGENTEAFF,NA,NA,TRBV5-1,TRBJ1-1
TGCGCCAGCAGCAGGGACAGCCAAGAGACCCAGTACTTC,CASSRDSQETQYF,NA,TRBD1,TRBV5-1,TRBJ2-5
TGTGCCAGCAGGGCGGTTATGGGGACAGGGGACTCCACCCAATCTGGGGCCAACGTCCTGACTTTC,CASRAVMGTGDSTQSGANVLTF,NA,TRBD1,TRBV28,TRBJ2-6
TGTGCCACCAGCAGATCCGGTTGGGGACAGGAGCCATATAGCAATCAGCCCCAGCATTTT,CATSRSGWGQEPYSNQPQHF,NA,TRBD1,TRBV15,TRBJ1-5
TGTGCCAGCAGCTTGGCGCTAGACACCGGGGAGCTGTTTTTT,CASSLALDTGELFF,NA,NA,TRBV5-1,TRBJ2-2
TGTGCCAGTAGTGGCCTCCTGGGGACAATCCATGAGCAGTTCTTC,CASSGLLGTIHEQFF,NA,NA,TRBV19,TRBJ2-1